By sample share, the clone carrying this TCR beta chain is medium-sized. These data come from a study of blood T cell repertoires in COVID-19. Looking at the study overall: Sources were T cells, B-cell-depleted T cells, or PBMCs; the material itself was cDNA or gDNA.

Assay used: immunoSEQ multiplex PCR; TCRdb lists only in-frame clones, some missing. The table records 45,000 to 55,000 clones, 70% to 90% of them present only once. CDR1 is SGDLS, CDR2 YYNGEE, per germline. V lost 0 bases, J lost 6 bases, and 7 bases stayed unmatched. The CDR3 consists of 16 residues. This receptor was taken from a human donor in a cohort sampled during active COVID-19. This rearrangement joins TRBV9 to TRBJ2-3; 10 nucleotides match TRBD2. The source material was peripheral blood. The DNA for the CDR3 is TGTGCCAGCAGCGTAGCTGGGCTAGCGGGGGCGGATACGCAGTATTTT. Translating it yields CASSVAGLAGADTQYF.